The 15 T cell receptor beta chains listed next were all sequenced from one sample in a study of T cell responses to AZD1222 COVID-19 vaccine. Method: immunoSEQ multiplex PCR; TCRdb's copy keeps in-frame clones and lacks some. The sample includes around 100,000 clones, more than 85% of them seen just once. The sample was peripheral blood, taken on day 0 of AZD1222 vaccination. These receptors came from an adult in good health.

The genes are TRBV19 and TRBJ2-5, with D uncertain. V was cut by 4 bases and J by 1 base, with 7 bases left in between. Germline CDR1 reads LNHDA; CDR2 reads SQIVND (reference sequence). This CDR3 comprises 13 residues. CDR3 residues: CASSTAIQETQYF. The CDR3 nucleotides read TGTGCCAGTAGTACGGCAATCCAAGAGACCCAGTACTTC.

The chain employs TRBV28 and TRBJ1-4; no firm D call. This CDR3 has 15 residues. V was trimmed by 1 base and J by 7 bases, leaving 13 bases between them. Per the germline V gene, CDR1 is MDHEN and CDR2 is SYDVKM. CDR3 sequence reads: CASSLFSVVTEKLFF. Here the CDR3 DNA reads TGTGCCAGCAGTTTATTCAGCGTGGTCACTGAAAAACTGTTTTTT.

The V and J genes are TRBV10-3 and TRBJ2-2; unclear D gene. This CDR3 is built from 12 residues. Trimming stripped 4 bases from V and 6 bases from J, with 6 bases between. CDR1 is ENHRY, CDR2 SYGVKD, per germline. The CDR3, as DNA: TGTGCCATCAGTGTTGTACCCGGGGAGCTGTTTTTT. This gives the protein CAISVVPGELFF.

The chain links TRBV7-2 to TRBJ2-7, with 13 bases fitting TRBD2. Germline CDR1 is SGHTA and CDR2 is FQGNSA. The CDR3 contains 15 residues. Germline trimming cut 5 bases from V and 6 bases from J; bases unmatched to any gene: 7. In DNA form, the CDR3 reads TGTGCCAGCAGCCACCGACTAGCGGGGGGCTCCGAGCAGTACTTC. Amino acid sequence: CASSHRLAGGSEQYF.

The gene calls are TRBV5-4 and TRBJ2-3; 15 nucleotides agree with TRBD2. Trimming removed 4 bases from V and 6 bases from J; junction bases left unmatched: 6. The CDR3 length is 16 residues. CDR1 and CDR2 (germline): SGHNT, YYREEE (reference sequence). CDR3 in amino acids: CASSLRTSGRVDTQYF. The CDR3 DNA reads as TGTGCCAGCAGCCTGCGGACTAGCGGGAGGGTTGATACGCAGTATTTT.

J is TRBJ2-2 and V is TRBV30; 7 bases fit TRBD2. This CDR3 comprises 13 residues. Germline assignment: CDR1 GTSNPN and CDR2 SVGIG (reference sequence). Losses at the gene ends were 8 bases for V and 2 bases for J; bases not matched to a gene: 5. The DNA of the CDR3 is TGTGCCGGGGGGGACCATAACACCGGGGAGCTGTTTTTT. Translation: CAGGDHNTGELFF.

The V call is TRBV27, the J call TRBJ1-5; possibly TRBD1 for D (5 bases). V was trimmed by 5 bases and J by 1 base, leaving 15 bases between them. This CDR3 spans 16 amino acids. The V gene's germline CDR1 is MNHEY and CDR2 SMNVEV (reference sequence). The CDR3, as DNA: TGTGCCAGCAGTCCATCACAGGCTGGCAGCAATCAGCCCCAGCATTTT. It is translated as CASSPSQAGSNQPQHF.

This chain links TRBV18 with TRBJ2-3, with 8 bases fitting TRBD2. Germline V gene sequence: CDR1 KGHSH, CDR2 LQKENI. V trimming: 2 bases; J trimming: 4 bases; junction bases outside the gene matches: 14. The CDR3 totals 18 residues. The CDR3 coding sequence is TGTGCCAGCTCACCAACGCCCCAGATAGCGGGGTTCGCAGATACGCAGTATTTT. It yields the protein CASSPTPQIAGFADTQYF.

The chain employs TRBV9 and TRBJ2-7, with 7 bases identical to TRBD2. Germline-derived CDR1 and CDR2 are SGDLS and YYNGEE. The CDR3 has 16 residues. Trimming cost V 0 bases and J 1 base; bases outside gene matches: 7. The CDR3 loop is CASSVGASGISYEQYF. CDR3 sequence (DNA): TGTGCCAGCAGCGTAGGGGCTAGCGGTATATCCTACGAGCAGTACTTC.

This rearrangement joins TRBV3-1 (or the pseudogene TRBV3-2) to TRBJ1-1; a possible D gene is TRBD1 (5 bases). This CDR3 has 14 amino acids. Germline CDR1 is LGHDT and CDR2 is YNNKEL (reference sequence). Trimming shortened V by 2 bases and J by 1 base, and 8 bases separated the two germline ends. CDR3 protein: CASSQPGPNTEAFF. CDR3 in DNA: TGTGCCAGCAGCCAACCAGGGCCGAACACTGAAGCTTTCTTT.

This CDR3 reads CASSLGLAGSYNEQFF. The DNA for the CDR3 is TGTGCCAGCAGTCTCGGACTAGCGGGATCCTACAATGAGCAGTTCTTC. V and J are TRBV28 and TRBJ2-1; 12 bases map to TRBD2. The CDR3 is made up of 16 amino acids. The V and J ends lost 5 bases and 1 base, in that order; junction bases with no gene match: 3. Germline CDR1 and CDR2: MDHEN and SYDVKM. The full variable domain, in which reference TRBV28 and TRBJ2-1 provide the parts outside the CDR3, is DVKVTQSSRYLVKRTGEKVFLECVQDMDHENMFWYRQDPGLGLRLIYFSYDVKMKEKGDIPEGYSVSREKKERFSLILESASTNQTSMYLCASSLGLAGSYNEQFFGPGTRLTVL.

The rearrangement joins TRBV18 to TRBJ2-2; 10 bases are a match to TRBD2. J gave up 2 bases and V 2 bases, and 11 bases lay outside the gene matches. Germline V gene sequence: CDR1 KGHSH, CDR2 LQKENI. This CDR3 is 19 amino acids long. CDR3 sequence: CASSPFMSSGSANTGELFF. CDR3 nucleotides: TGTGCCAGCTCACCATTTATGTCTAGCGGGAGCGCTAACACCGGGGAGCTGTTTTTT. The full variable domain, its missing parts supplied by reference TRBV18 and TRBJ2-2, is NAGVMQNPRHLVRRRGQEARLRCSPMKGHSHVYWYRQLPEEGLKFMVYLQKENIIDESGMPKERFSAEFPKEGPSILRIQQVVRGDSAAYFCASSPFMSSGSANTGELFFGEGSRLTVL.

V is TRBV6-2 or TRBV6-3 and J is TRBJ2-7; no clear D gene. The CDR3 totals 12 residues. Trimming left V 2 bases short and J 3 bases short, with 5 bases between. Germline CDR1 reads MNHEY; CDR2 reads SVGEGT. The CDR3 region is CASSYVDYEQYF. The CDR3 region has the DNA TGTGCCAGCAGTTACGTGGACTACGAGCAGTACTTC.

The chain combines TRBV29-1 with TRBJ2-1; D not resolved. Germline CDR1 and CDR2: SQVTM and ANQGSEA. CDR3 length equals 10 residues. V was cut by 4 bases and J by 5 bases, with 3 bases left in between. In nucleotides, the CDR3 is TGCAGCGTTGCAGACAATGAGCAGTTCTTC. As protein: CSVADNEQFF.

This chain links TRBV6-1 with TRBJ2-7; no clear D gene. The CDR3 loop spans 11 amino acids. Germline V gene lookup returns CDR1 MNHNS and CDR2 SASEGT. V lost 5 bases to trimming and J lost 2 bases, with 4 bases between them. The CDR3 DNA reads TGTGCCAGCAGTTTAACCTACGAGCAGTACTTC. Its translation: CASSLTYEQYF.